A single sample gave rise to the 21 T cell receptor beta chains below, sequenced in a study of metastatic and nonmetastatic thyroid tumors. Every patient was untreated before thyroid surgery. TCRdb re-called the PCR reads via MiXCR. This table has more than 25,000 clones, more than 20% appearing once. Sequenced sample: blood. These receptors were taken from a male donor with papillary thyroid cancer or a benign thyroid nodule (not recorded which). Some clones in this sample may be carry-over from other donors' samples.

The rearrangement uses TRBV6-1 and TRBJ1-6, with D unresolved. From germline, CDR1 is MNHNS and CDR2 SASEGT. Trimming removed 3 bases at V and 8 bases at J, with 11 bases between. The CDR3 is 14 residues long. The CDR3 loop is CASSDGNPYSPLHF. CDR3 bases: TGTGCCAGCAGTGACGGGAATCCGTATTCACCCCTCCACTTT.

This clone was recorded at least ten times. A read error may explain this, as a much larger clone is one base away. Different DNA sequences within this sample yield the same CDR3. The chain recombines TRBV4-2 with TRBJ2-1; D is possibly TRBD2 (5 bases). Trimming stripped 0 bases from V and 8 bases from J, with 11 bases between. The CDR3 consists of 14 residues. Germline CDR1 LGHNA, CDR2 YNFKEQ. The CDR3 spells CASSQDLERDEQFF. The CDR3 DNA is TGTGCCAGCAGCCAAGATCTGGAGAGGGATGAGCAGTTCTTC.

This clone was seen repeatedly, ten times or more. The chain couples TRBV6-1 to TRBJ1-5, with TRBD1 matching over 7 bases. The V segment lost 5 bases and the J segment 4 bases; nucleotides outside the gene matches: 8. CDR1 and CDR2 (germline): MNHNS, SASEGT. This CDR3 is built from 15 residues. CDR3 region: CASSSGQGQNQPQHF. The DNA of the CDR3 is TGTGCCAGCAGTTCGGGGCAGGGACAGAATCAGCCCCAGCATTTT.

In its sample, this clone was seen many times. The chain recombines TRBV4-1 with TRBJ2-7, with 7 bases aligning to TRBD2. The CDR3 is 18 amino acids. Germline-derived CDR1 and CDR2 are MGHRA and YSYEKL. The V gene end was trimmed by 0 bases and the J gene end by 4 bases; junction bases not matched to a gene: 15. As DNA, the CDR3 is TGCGCCAGCAGCCAAGATTTGGCTTATGGGGGGGTTGCTTACGAGCAGTACTTC. Translating it yields CASSQDLAYGGVAYEQYF.

This clone was counted at least ten times. The chain combines TRBV27 with TRBJ2-1; 7 bases align to TRBD2. The V segment lost 3 bases and the J segment 6 bases; nucleotides outside the gene matches: 5. CDR1 and CDR2 (germline): MNHEY, SMNVEV (reference sequence). The CDR3 contains 14 residues. CDR3 nucleotide sequence: TGTGCCAGCAGTTTTGGGGGGGATTTCAATGAGCAGTTCTTC. Translated: CASSFGGDFNEQFF.

This clone was observed many times. The genes are TRBV20-1 and TRBJ1-2; a weak D match, TRBD1 (5 bases). V was cut by 0 bases and J by 8 bases, with 16 bases left in between. CDR3 length equals 14 residues. Germline loops: CDR1 DFQATT, CDR2 SNEGSKA (reference sequence). The CDR3 DNA follows: TGCAGTGCTAGAGATAAAACAGGTTATCAGGGCTACACCTTC. Its protein is CSARDKTGYQGYTF.

The sample holds a few counts of this clone. The chain links TRBV28 to TRBJ2-6; D might be TRBD2 (5 bases). Trimming cost V 1 base and J 8 bases, with 18 bases left between them. This CDR3 region has 17 residues. CDR1 MDHEN and CDR2 SYDVKM come from the germline V gene. DNA of the CDR3: TGTGCCAGCAGTTTATTGAGGGTGGTCTCTTGGTCCAACGTCCTGACTTTC. It is translated as CASSLLRVVSWSNVLTF.

The chain uses TRBV6-1 and TRBJ2-7; D might be TRBD1 or TRBD2, each matching 5 bases. This CDR3 has 11 amino acids. In germline, CDR1 is MNHNS, CDR2 SASEGT. V gave up 10 bases and J gave up 8 bases, with 15 bases separating them. CDR3 amino acids: CATGDGAKQYF. CDR3 sequence (DNA): TGTGCCACTGGGGACGGGGCCAAGCAGTACTTC.

This clone is deemed medium-sized (0.01 to 0.1%). V gene TRBV4-2 combines with J gene TRBJ1-2; D uncertain. CDR1 and CDR2 (germline): LGHNA, YNFKEQ. This CDR3 comprises 15 residues. V was shortened by 1 base and J by 0 bases, with 9 bases between the two germline ends. Written as DNA, the CDR3 is TGTGCCAGCAGCCAAGGGGTTGCCCCTAACTATGGCTACACCTTC. Amino acid sequence: CASSQGVAPNYGYTF.

This clone came up a few times. A read error may explain this, as a much larger clone is one base away. The rearrangement joins TRBV10-1 to TRBJ2-7; no reliable D call. CDR3 size: 12 residues. V was trimmed by 3 bases and J by 6 bases, leaving 9 bases between them. CDR1 is WNHNN and CDR2 is SYGVQD in the germline V gene (reference sequence). CDR3 residues: CASSDGSGEQYF. The CDR3 region has the DNA TGCGCCAGCAGTGACGGGTCTGGCGAGCAGTACTTC.

This clone was detected ten times or more. The rearrangement joins TRBV29-1 to TRBJ2-1; TRBD2 matches at 13 bases. The trim removed 7 bases at V and 8 bases at J, leaving 5 bases unmatched. Germline-derived CDR1 and CDR2 are SQVTM and ANQGSEA. This CDR3 spans 13 amino acids. The CDR3 DNA sequence: TGCAGCGCTGGACTAGCGGGAGTATATGAGCAGTTCTTC. It encodes CSAGLAGVYEQFF.

This clone was seen a few times. The chain recombines TRBV6-1 with TRBJ1-4; D unresolved. The CDR3 covers 15 residues. The germline V gene has CDR1 MNHNS and CDR2 SASEGT. V was clipped by 2 bases and J by 0 bases, with 7 bases between them. The CDR3: CASSESWATNEKLFF. The CDR3, as DNA: TGTGCCAGCAGTGAAAGCTGGGCAACTAATGAAAAACTGTTTTTT.

This clone was seen at least ten times. V gene TRBV4-3 combines with J gene TRBJ2-5, with D maybe TRBD1 (6 bases). The ends were cut back, 0 bases at V and 5 bases at J, with 10 bases in the middle. The CDR3 spans 14 residues. Per the germline V gene, CDR1 is LGHNA and CDR2 is YSLEER. CDR3 bases: TGCGCCAGCAGCCAAGAACCAGGGGAGGAGACCCAGTACTTC. Encoded protein: CASSQEPGEETQYF.

This clone was found a few times. The V and J genes are TRBV12-3 or TRBV12-4 and TRBJ2-7, with D maybe TRBD1 (5 bases). The V gene lost 5 bases and the J gene lost 2 bases, with 10 bases spanning the gap. This CDR3 has 13 residues. CDR3: CASSLRQTYEQYF. In nucleotides, the CDR3 is TGTGCCAGCAGTCTTCGACAGACCTACGAGCAGTACTTC.

This clone was detected ten times or more. The chain is built from TRBV11-2 and TRBJ1-1, with D hard to call. This CDR3 spans 12 amino acids. CDR1 and CDR2 (germline): SGHAT, FQNNGV. Trimming took off 0 bases at V and 8 bases at J, with 7 bases between the two ends. The CDR3 reads CASSLDRAEAFF. The CDR3 DNA sequence: TGTGCCAGCAGCTTAGATCGTGCGGAAGCTTTCTTT.

In its sample, this clone was seen many times. The CDR3 DNA is TGTGCCAGCAGCACACGAACAGGGATAAATGAAAAACTGTTTTTT. It is translated as CASSTRTGINEKLFF. V is TRBV5-4 and J is TRBJ1-4, with D possibly TRBD1 on 6 matching bases. Germline CDR1 and CDR2: SGHNT and YYREEE (reference sequence). Trimming took off 4 bases at V and 5 bases at J, with 15 bases between the two ends. The CDR3 sequence is 15 residues long.

This clone was counted at least ten times. This chain uses TRBV11-3 with TRBJ2-3; D not resolved. The DNA matches TRBJ1-5 better at its end, which makes the J call doubtful. The CDR3 is made up of 14 amino acids. CDR1 is SGHNT and CDR2 is YENEEA in the germline V gene. The CDR3 DNA reads as TGTGCCAGCAGCGCCAGTCCCTTCACAGATACGCAGCATTTT. The encoded protein is CASSASPFTDTQHF.

In its sample, this clone was seen many times. Other DNA variants within this sample encode the same CDR3. V is TRBV30 and J is TRBJ2-7; D possibly matches TRBD1 or TRBD2 (6 bases each). The length of the CDR3 is 12 residues. V was clipped by 5 bases and J by 2 bases, with 10 bases between them. CDR1 is GTSNPN, CDR2 SVGIG, per germline (reference sequence). CDR3 DNA sequence: TGTGCCTGGCGGGGGCCGGCCTACGAGCAGTACTTC. Its protein product is CAWRGPAYEQYF.

The rearrangement joins TRBV16 to TRBJ1-2; the D gene is possibly TRBD1 (5 bases). Germline CDR1 reads KGHSY; CDR2 reads FQNENV. This CDR3 contains 15 residues. The ends were cut back, 0 bases at V and 9 bases at J, with 17 bases in the middle. The CDR3 is CASSQSIGGGHCYTF. The DNA for the CDR3 is TGTGCCAGCAGCCAATCGATTGGGGGTGGCCATTGCTACACCTTC. The full variable domain, rest sourced from reference TRBV16 and TRBJ1-2, is GEEVAQTPKHLVRGEGQKAKLYCAPIKGHSYVFWYQQVLKNEFKFLISFQNENVFDETGMPKERFSAKCLPNSPCSLEIQATKLEDSAVYFCASSQSIGGGHCYTFGSGTRLTVV.

V gene TRBV28 combines with J gene TRBJ2-7; D is perhaps TRBD1 (6 bases). From germline, CDR1 is MDHEN and CDR2 SYDVKM. The V end lost 8 bases, the J end lost 6 bases, and 14 bases lay between the germline ends. The CDR3 length is 12 residues. The DNA of the CDR3 is TGTGCCAGCGGCATTACAGGGCTCGAGCAGTACTTC. Translated, it gives CASGITGLEQYF.

This clone was picked up a small number of times. A much larger clone lies one base from this, so it may be a read error. The chain uses TRBV24-1 and TRBJ2-1; TRBD2 aligns across 9 bases. Trimming cost V 0 bases and J 8 bases; bases outside gene matches: 7. This CDR3 has 16 residues. The V gene's germline CDR1 is KGHDR and CDR2 SFDVKD. In DNA form, the CDR3 reads TGTGCCACCAGTGATTTGTCTAGCGGGGTTGGGGATGAGCAGTTCTTC. Translated, it gives CATSDLSSGVGDEQFF.